The 7 T cell receptor beta chains below all came from one sample that was sequenced in a study of blood T cell repertoires in COVID-19. Repertoires were generated with immunoSEQ multiplex PCR, while TCRdb's copy carries only in-frame clones and drops some. The data contain about 140,000 clones, about 81% of them singletons. Sequenced sample: peripheral blood. These receptor sequences come from a woman of 80 years or more with acute or convalescent COVID-19.

The rearrangement uses TRBV9 and TRBJ1-4; D is perhaps TRBD1 (6 bases). Germline V lookup: CDR1 SGDLS, CDR2 YYNGEE. The germline V and J ends were trimmed by 1 base and 7 bases, with 14 bases remaining between them. The CDR3 runs 15 residues. CDR3 sequence: CASSVQSGVFEKLFF. The CDR3 nucleotides are TGTGCCAGCAGCGTACAGTCAGGGGTTTTTGAAAAACTGTTTTTT.

Only one count was recorded for this clone. The chain has TRBV18 and TRBJ2-1, with 14 positions matching TRBD2. Losses at the gene ends were 3 bases for V and 0 bases for J; bases not matched to a gene: 10. The CDR3 extends over 20 amino acids. The germline V gene encodes CDR1 KGHSH and CDR2 LQKENI. CDR3 bases: TGTGCCAGCTCACCCATTGGGACTAGCGGGGGCCCCAGCTCCTACAATGAGCAGTTCTTC. The encoded protein is CASSPIGTSGGPSSYNEQFF.

This rearrangement joins TRBV7-2 to TRBJ2-5; D possibly corresponds to TRBD1 (7 bases). The V gene lost 7 bases and the J gene lost 3 bases, with 15 bases spanning the gap. CDR3 length: 14 amino acids. Per germline, CDR1 SGHTA and CDR2 FQGNSA. The CDR3 DNA is TGTGCCAGCAATATTCAGGGGGGCAAAGAGACCCAGTACTTC. It codes for CASNIQGGKETQYF.

This chain connects TRBV23-1 to TRBJ2-1, with 8 nucleotides matching TRBD2. TRBV23-1 is an open reading frame whose function is uncertain. This CDR3 region has 18 residues. The junction had 15 bases not matched to a gene; V was cut back by 4 bases and J by 4 bases. CDR3 loop: CASSPQSPAGAGYNEQFF. The CDR3 DNA is TGCGCCAGCAGTCCACAAAGTCCAGCGGGGGCGGGGTACAATGAGCAGTTCTTC.

A few counts support this clone. V gene TRBV5-5 combines with J gene TRBJ2-1, with a possible D match to TRBD2 (6 bases). Germline lookup yields CDR1 SGHKS and CDR2 YYEKEE (reference sequence). The CDR3 runs 14 residues. Trimming removed 0 bases at V and 9 bases at J, with 13 bases between. Here the CDR3 DNA reads TGTGCCAGCAGCTTGGGGAGTCTCGGGGGTGAGCAGTTCTTC. Amino acid sequence: CASSLGSLGGEQFF.

The chain carries TRBV7-6 and TRBJ1-2, with unresolved D. CDR1 and CDR2 from the germline V gene are SGHVS and FNYEAQ. This CDR3 is 13 amino acids long. V lost 5 bases and J lost 2, with 9 bases in between. CDR3 DNA: TGTGCCAGCAGCGCGACACCAAACTATGGCTACACCTTC. It encodes CASSATPNYGYTF.

V is TRBV18 and J is TRBJ2-1; D gene ambiguous. The CDR3 spans 13 residues. Germline V CDR1 and CDR2: KGHSH, LQKENI. The V gene lost 2 bases and the J gene lost 4 bases, with 6 bases spanning the gap. CDR3: CASSPTPYNEQFF. The CDR3 nucleotides read TGTGCCAGCTCACCAACTCCTTACAATGAGCAGTTCTTC.